The present TCR beta chain was sequenced within a study of glioma-infiltrating T cells after dendritic cell vaccination. The wider study: Between about 2003 and 2013, patients got autologous tumor lysate-pulsed dendritic cell vaccines.

The PCR used 60 V beta and 13 J beta primers. Assay: immunoSEQ multiplex PCR; the TCRdb copy retains only in-frame clones and omits some. Among 100,000 or so clones listed, around 84% were seen once. V lost 3 bases, J lost 2 bases, and 15 bases lay in between. Germline loops: CDR1 SGDLS, CDR2 YYNGEE. The CDR3 consists of 16 residues. The origin of this receptor is a human donor with glioblastoma. Material: blood, obtained before dendritic cell vaccination. The chain uses TRBV9 and TRBJ2-1; tentatively, D is TRBD1 (6 bases). The CDR3 DNA follows: TGTGCCAGCAGCGCCCCGATGGGGGCGACCTACAATGAGCAGTTCTTC. Amino acid sequence: CASSAPMGATYNEQFF.